This is a list of T cell receptor beta chains from one sample in a study of cytomegalovirus exposure and HLA in healthy donors. Here immunoSEQ multiplex PCR was the method, and the copy in TCRdb shows in-frame clones only, minus some. In the table there are under 200,000 clones, around four fifths of which are singletons. Sequenced input: PBMCs. All receptors come from a woman aged 45-65 years in good health and CMV-seronegative. Each CDR3 is given with its conserved first and last residue. The order of the fields is V gene, D gene, clone size, J gene, CDR3 protein, CDR3 DNA. A D gene is named only where the DNA matches it firmly. Clone sizes are given selectively: once, few, many, or a class where the clone is expanded.

v_gene: TRBV4-3
d_gene: -
abundance: few
j_gene: TRBJ2-1
CDR3aa: CASSQGTGGSYNEQFF
CDR3nt: TGCGCCAGCAGCCAAGGTACGGGGGGCTCTTACAATGAGCAGTTCTTC

v_gene: TRBV6-1
d_gene: TRBD1
abundance: few
j_gene: TRBJ2-7
CDR3aa: CASSEFGDSSYEQYF
CDR3nt: TGTGCCAGCAGTGAATTTGGGGACAGCTCCTACGAGCAGTACTTC

v_gene: TRBV9
d_gene: -
abundance: -
j_gene: TRBJ2-1
CDR3aa: CASSVAGVPAYNEQFF
CDR3nt: TGTGCCAGCAGCGTAGCGGGGGTCCCGGCCTACAATGAGCAGTTCTTC

v_gene: TRBV6-4
d_gene: -
abundance: -
j_gene: TRBJ2-7
CDR3aa: CASSARDGREQYF
CDR3nt: TGTGCCAGCAGTGCCCGGGATGGGAGGGAGCAGTACTTC

v_gene: TRBV4-3
d_gene: TRBD1
abundance: -
j_gene: TRBJ1-6
CDR3aa: CASSQDLGQGTSPLHF
CDR3nt: TGCGCCAGCAGCCAAGACCTGGGACAGGGTACTTCACCCCTCCACTTT

v_gene: TRBV28
d_gene: -
abundance: few
j_gene: TRBJ1-4
CDR3aa: CASCRGREKLFF
CDR3nt: TGTGCCAGCTGCCGTGGGAGGGAAAAACTGTTTTTT

v_gene: TRBV18
d_gene: -
abundance: -
j_gene: TRBJ2-7
CDR3aa: CASSPGTRSYEQYF
CDR3nt: TGTGCCAGCTCACCGGGAACTAGGTCCTACGAGCAGTACTTC

v_gene: TRBV20-1
d_gene: -
abundance: -
j_gene: TRBJ2-1
CDR3aa: CSAEVGEQFF
CDR3nt: TGCAGTGCCGAGGTTGGTGAGCAGTTCTTC

v_gene: TRBV9
d_gene: -
abundance: -
j_gene: TRBJ1-3
CDR3aa: CASSVAKSNTIYF
CDR3nt: TGTGCCAGCAGCGTAGCCAAGAGTAACACCATATATTTT

v_gene: TRBV5-4
d_gene: -
abundance: -
j_gene: TRBJ2-1
CDR3aa: CASSPLMIADEQFF
CDR3nt: TGTGCCAGCAGCCCACTGATGATAGCGGATGAGCAGTTCTTC

v_gene: TRBV19
d_gene: -
abundance: once
j_gene: TRBJ2-4
CDR3aa: CASSTPAVAKNIQYF
CDR3nt: TGTGCCAGTAGTACCCCCGCAGTAGCCAAAAACATTCAGTACTTC

v_gene: TRBV7-2
d_gene: -
abundance: -
j_gene: TRBJ2-2
CDR3aa: CASSPHGGNTGELFF
CDR3nt: TGTGCCAGCAGCCCCCACGGGGGGAACACCGGGGAGCTGTTTTTT

v_gene: TRBV19
d_gene: -
abundance: -
j_gene: TRBJ1-5
CDR3aa: CASHRGRGLSNQPQHF
CDR3nt: TGTGCCAGCCACCGAGGGCGCGGATTGAGCAATCAGCCCCAGCATTTT

v_gene: TRBV19
d_gene: TRBD1
abundance: -
j_gene: TRBJ2-2
CDR3aa: CASSAQQGVLPSTGELFF
CDR3nt: TGTGCCAGTAGTGCCCAACAGGGGGTGCTACCGAGCACCGGGGAGCTGTTTTTT

v_gene: TRBV5-1
d_gene: -
abundance: -
j_gene: TRBJ2-1
CDR3aa: CASSLGGGNYNEQFF
CDR3nt: TGCGCCAGCAGCTTGGGAGGCGGGAACTACAATGAGCAGTTCTTC

v_gene: TRBV7-9
d_gene: -
abundance: -
j_gene: TRBJ1-5
CDR3aa: CASSFGGHNSNQPQHF
CDR3nt: TGTGCCAGCAGCTTCGGTGGACACAATAGCAATCAGCCCCAGCATTTT

v_gene: TRBV5-6
d_gene: -
abundance: -
j_gene: TRBJ1-1
CDR3aa: CASSLRGNTEAFF
CDR3nt: TGTGCCAGCAGCTTGCGGGGAAACACTGAAGCTTTCTTT

v_gene: TRBV5-4
d_gene: TRBD1
abundance: -
j_gene: TRBJ1-2
CDR3aa: CASSLGGGQGSYGYTF
CDR3nt: TGTGCCAGCAGCTTGGGAGGGGGACAGGGATCGTACGGCTACACCTTC

v_gene: TRBV7-2
d_gene: TRBD2
abundance: -
j_gene: TRBJ2-3
CDR3aa: CASSISGGATDTQYF
CDR3nt: TGTGCCAGCAGCATAAGCGGGGGGGCCACAGATACGCAGTATTTT

v_gene: TRBV5-6
d_gene: -
abundance: -
j_gene: TRBJ1-5
CDR3aa: CASSPGYRSNQPQHF
CDR3nt: TGTGCCAGCAGCCCGGGTTATCGGTCCAATCAGCCCCAGCATTTT

v_gene: TRBV7-3
d_gene: TRBD2
abundance: -
j_gene: TRBJ2-7
CDR3aa: CASSFPGTSSYEQYF
CDR3nt: TGTGCCAGCAGCTTCCCCGGGACTAGCTCCTACGAGCAGTACTTC

v_gene: TRBV6-6
d_gene: -
abundance: -
j_gene: TRBJ2-7
CDR3aa: CASSYSEGTYEQYF
CDR3nt: TGTGCCAGCAGTTACTCGGAGGGTACCTACGAGCAGTACTTC

v_gene: TRBV29-1
d_gene: -
abundance: -
j_gene: TRBJ2-7
CDR3aa: CSVGWGPYEQYF
CDR3nt: TGCAGCGTTGGCTGGGGCCCCTACGAGCAGTACTTC

v_gene: TRBV13
d_gene: -
abundance: -
j_gene: TRBJ2-1
CDR3aa: CASSSLRRSSYNEQFF
CDR3nt: TGTGCCAGCAGCTCCCTCCGGAGGAGCTCCTACAATGAGCAGTTCTTC

v_gene: TRBV6-5
d_gene: -
abundance: -
j_gene: TRBJ1-6
CDR3aa: CASSYLVGNSPLHF
CDR3nt: TGTGCCAGCAGTTACCTTGTCGGTAATTCACCCCTCCACTTT